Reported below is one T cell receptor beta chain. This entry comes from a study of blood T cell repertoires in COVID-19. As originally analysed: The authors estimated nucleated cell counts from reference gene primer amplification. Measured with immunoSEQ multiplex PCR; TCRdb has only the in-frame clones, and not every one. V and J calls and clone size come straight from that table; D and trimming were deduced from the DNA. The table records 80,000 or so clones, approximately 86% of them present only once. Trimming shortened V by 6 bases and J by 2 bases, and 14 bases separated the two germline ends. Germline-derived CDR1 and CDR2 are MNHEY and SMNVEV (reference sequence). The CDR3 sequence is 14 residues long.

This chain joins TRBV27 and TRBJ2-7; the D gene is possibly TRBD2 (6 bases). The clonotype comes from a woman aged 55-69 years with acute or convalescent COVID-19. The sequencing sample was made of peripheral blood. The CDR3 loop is CASSEGTGTYEQYF. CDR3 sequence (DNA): TGTGCCAGCAGCGAAGGGACTGGGACCTACGAGCAGTACTTC.